The clone carrying this TCR beta chain was picked up a small number of times. The target antigen is unknown. J was trimmed by 1 base and V by 0 bases; bases with no gene match: 6. The CDR3 has 16 residues. Germline V gives CDR1 DFQATT, CDR2 SNEGSKA (reference sequence). These data originate in a study of T cells after yellow fever vaccination. Overall study results and limits: Abundant bulk-derived clonotypes could contaminate FACS-sorted repertoires.

TCR cDNA, made by 5'RACE template switching, carried an added universal primer site and UMIs. A single record per CDR3 protein comes from TCRdb applying MiXCR to the 5' RACE reads. The profile shows 200,000 to 300,000 distinct CDR3 sequences, approximately 13% of them singletons. This receptor was identified in a man aged 30 to 45 who received the YFV17D yellow fever vaccine. The rearrangement uses TRBV20-1 and TRBJ2-3; TRBD2 agrees at 8 bases. The sequenced sample was CD4+ T cells sorted from PBMCs, obtained 45 days after the yellow fever booster vaccination. The DNA of the CDR3 is TGCAGTGCTAGAGATTTGAGCGGGAGAGGCACAGATACGCAGTATTTT. This codes for CSARDLSGRGTDTQYF.